A selection of T cell receptor beta chains follows, all from one sample in a study of OX40 agonist ivuxolimab in advanced cancers. TCRdb's copy holds only in-frame clones and misses some; the assay was immunoSEQ multiplex PCR. Of some 50,000 clones in the sample, almost 90% are singletons; the top ten hold approximately 4.6%. The starting material was CD4+ or CD8+ T cells sorted from blood, obtained in a trial of the OX40 agonist ivuxolimab. These receptors came from an adult with an advanced solid tumor such as melanoma, head and neck, liver or kidney cancer. Both conserved end residues are part of each CDR3. A D gene is named only where the DNA matches it firmly. Some rows have no size entry. The others give once, few or many, or a class for an expanded clone.

TRBD1,.,TRBV5-1,TRBJ2-7,CASSLYLGQGPSEQYF,TGCGCCAGCAGCTTGTATCTTGGACAGGGACCCTCGGAGCAGTACTTC
TRBD1,.,TRBV7-8,TRBJ1-4,CASSPGQGGEKLFF,TGTGCCAGCAGCCCAGGACAGGGCGGGGAAAAACTGTTTTTT
TRBD1,.,TRBV6-5,TRBJ2-7,CASSYTGGIYEQYF,TGTGCCAGCAGTTACACAGGGGGCATATACGAGCAGTACTTC
TRBD1,.,TRBV9,TRBJ1-3,CASSVEGQVVGNTIYF,TGTGCCAGCAGCGTAGAGGGACAGGTTGTTGGAAACACCATATATTTT
.,once,TRBV7-9,TRBJ2-7,CASSFTDKLYPHEQYF,TGTGCCAGCAGCTTTACAGACAAACTTTACCCCCACGAGCAGTACTTC
.,.,TRBV9,TRBJ2-7,CASSVASAGEQYF,TGTGCCAGCAGCGTAGCTAGCGCAGGGGAGCAGTACTTC
.,.,TRBV9,TRBJ1-1,CASSVGDGVQAFF,TGTGCCAGCAGCGTAGGGGACGGAGTGCAAGCTTTCTTT
TRBD2,.,TRBV9,TRBJ2-2,CASSAPGLAGVGTGELFF,TGTGCCAGCAGCGCGCCGGGACTAGCGGGAGTAGGGACCGGGGAGCTGTTTTTT
TRBD1,once,TRBV9,TRBJ2-7,CASSPTRDSSYEQYF,TGTGCCAGCAGCCCTACCCGGGACAGCTCCTACGAGCAGTACTTC
TRBD1,once,TRBV5-1,TRBJ1-2,CASSPGTVYYGYTF,TGCGCCAGCAGCCCCGGGACAGTTTATTATGGCTACACCTTC
.,.,TRBV10-3,TRBJ2-1,CAISESILTDNEQFF,TGTGCCATCAGTGAGTCGATCTTGACCGACAATGAGCAGTTCTTC
.,once,TRBV5-1,TRBJ2-1,CASSHTDSYNEQFF,TGCGCCAGCAGTCACACAGACAGTTACAATGAGCAGTTCTTC
TRBD1,.,TRBV10-3,TRBJ1-2,CAISGQAVGYGYTF,TGTGCCATCAGCGGACAGGCGGTCGGCTATGGCTACACCTTC
TRBD1,.,TRBV7-8,TRBJ1-1,CASSQGQVHEAFF,TGTGCCAGCAGCCAAGGACAGGTCCATGAAGCTTTCTTT
.,.,TRBV11-2,TRBJ1-2,CASSSPRRGHGYTF,TGTGCCAGCAGCTCCCCTCGCAGGGGACATGGCTACACCTTC
.,.,TRBV19,TRBJ2-1,CASDLGQSNNEQFF,TGTGCCAGCGACCTAGGACAGAGCAACAATGAGCAGTTCTTC
TRBD1,.,TRBV6-1,TRBJ2-2,CASSGQGDVGELFF,TGTGCCAGCAGTGGTCAGGGGGACGTCGGGGAGCTGTTTTTT
TRBD1,.,TRBV2,TRBJ2-2,CASGRQGGGIGELFF,TGTGCCAGCGGGAGACAGGGCGGCGGCATCGGGGAGCTGTTTTTT
TRBD1,once,TRBV5-8,TRBJ2-7,CASSYPGQSSYEQYF,TGTGCCAGCAGTTATCCGGGACAGAGCTCCTACGAGCAGTACTTC